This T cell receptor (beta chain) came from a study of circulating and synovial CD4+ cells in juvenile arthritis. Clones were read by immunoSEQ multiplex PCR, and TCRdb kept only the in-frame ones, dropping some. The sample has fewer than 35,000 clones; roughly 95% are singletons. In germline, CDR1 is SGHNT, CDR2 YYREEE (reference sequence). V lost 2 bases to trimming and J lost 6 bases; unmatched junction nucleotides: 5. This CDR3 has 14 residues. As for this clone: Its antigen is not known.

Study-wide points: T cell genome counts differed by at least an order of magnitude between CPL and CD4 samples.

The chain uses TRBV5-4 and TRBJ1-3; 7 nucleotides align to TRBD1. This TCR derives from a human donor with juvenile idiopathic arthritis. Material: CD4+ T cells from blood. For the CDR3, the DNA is TGTGCCAGCAGCTTTGACAGGGCGACAAACACCATATATTTT. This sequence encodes CASSFDRATNTIYF.